A selection of T cell receptor beta chains follows, all from one sample in a study of regulatory T cells in long-lasting Graves disease. MiXCR, run by TCRdb on the multiplex PCR reads, gives a single entry per CDR3 protein. Of fewer than 400,000 distinct CDR3 sequences listed, roughly 20% are singletons. Sequenced here: peripheral blood mononuclear cells (PBMCs), sampled when the disease was refractory, from a patient treated with antithyroid drugs. All receptors come from a female donor with Graves disease. The CDR3 runs from the conserved cysteine through the conserved F or W. D genes are given only for firm matches. Some rows mark clone size as missing; the rest say once, few, many or name a class of expanded clone.

clone_size	d_call	j_call	v_call	cdr3_nt	cdr3_aa
few	TRBD1	TRBJ1-4	TRBV4-1	TGCGCCAGCAGCCAACCGGGACAGGAAAGAGAAAAACTGTTTTTT	CASSQPGQEREKLFF
many	NA	TRBJ2-7	TRBV12-3/TRBV12-4	TGTGCCAGCAGTTTAAAGGGCGACATCCCCTACGAGCAGTACTTC	CASSLKGDIPYEQYF
NA	TRBD1	TRBJ1-1	TRBV29-1	TGCAGCGCCAAGACAGGGACCTTTAACACTGAAGCTTTCTTT	CSAKTGTFNTEAFF
NA	NA	TRBJ1-4	TRBV27	TGTGCCAGCAGTCCGGACAGCAGTAATGAAAAACTGTTTTTT	CASSPDSSNEKLFF
many	NA	TRBJ2-7	TRBV7-2	TGTGCCAGCACCAATTACGCCCGCACCGGCTCCTACGAGCAGTACTTC	CASTNYARTGSYEQYF
NA	TRBD2	TRBJ2-2	TRBV7-9	TGTGCCAGCGGCTTAGCTCTAGCGGCTAACACCGGGGAGCTGTTTTTT	CASGLALAANTGELFF
few	NA	TRBJ1-2	TRBV19	TGTGCCAGTAGTATGGAGGTTGATTTGGGGGCTTCGAGCTATGGCTACACCTTC	CASSMEVDLGASSYGYTF
few	NA	TRBJ1-5	TRBV28	TGTGCCAGCAGGCCGTTCGGTAGCAATCAGCCCCAGCATTTT	CASRPFGSNQPQHF
many	NA	TRBJ1-5	TRBV6-1	TGTGCCAGCAGTGAACACAGTGGTTTGAATCAGCCCCAGCATTTT	CASSEHSGLNQPQHF
many	NA	TRBJ1-5	TRBV2	TGTGCCAGCAGTGGGACGGACAATCAGCCCCAGCATTTT	CASSGTDNQPQHF
few	NA	TRBJ2-3	TRBV12-3/TRBV12-4	TGTGCCAGCACCGACAGGTCTCACACAGATACGCAGTATTTT	CASTDRSHTDTQYF
NA	NA	TRBJ1-6	TRBV6-1	TGTGCCAGCAAACCCGGAGGGGTTGGGGGATCACCCCTCCACTTT	CASKPGGVGGSPLHF
NA	NA	TRBJ1-1	TRBV6-5	TGTGCCAGCAGTTATAGGGGACAAATGAACACTGAAGCTTTCTTT	CASSYRGQMNTEAFF
many	NA	TRBJ2-5	TRBV7-2	TGTGCCAGCCAGGCCGGTACAGGGACGGAGACCCAGTACTTC	CASQAGTGTETQYF
few	NA	TRBJ2-7	TRBV28	TGTGCCAGCCAGCAGGGTTCCTCCTACGAGCAGTACTTC	CASQQGSSYEQYF
few	TRBD1	TRBJ2-2	TRBV6-1	TGTGCCAGCAGAGGGGTCACAGGGGTGGACACCGGGGAGCTGTTTTTT	CASRGVTGVDTGELFF
many	NA	TRBJ2-7	TRBV7-9	TGTGCCAGCAGCTTAGGCAGGGACGGGATACTCGAGCAGTACTTC	CASSLGRDGILEQYF
NA	TRBD2	TRBJ2-5	TRBV6-2/TRBV6-3	TGTGCCAGCAGCCCCTCGACTAGCGGGAGGGCCGGGCGGCCCGAGACCCAGTACTTC	CASSPSTSGRAGRPETQYF
NA	TRBD1	TRBJ2-3	TRBV20-1	TGCAGTGCTCCACGTTTATGGCAGGGGGCATTAGATACGCAGTATTTT	CSAPRLWQGALDTQYF
NA	NA	TRBJ2-1	TRBV24-1	TGTGCCACCAGTGATTTGGAGTACAATGAGCAGTTCTTC	CATSDLEYNEQFF
NA	NA	TRBJ1-2	TRBV9	TGTGCCAGCAGCGTATCGGGAAGCTATGGCTACACCTTC	CASSVSGSYGYTF
many	NA	TRBJ1-1	TRBV7-6	TGTGCCAGCAGCGTAACCCCCCGGGGAGACACTGAAGCTTTCTTT	CASSVTPRGDTEAFF
many	NA	TRBJ1-2	TRBV28	TGTGCCAGCATCTCCGGGCTGGGGCGGTATGGCTACACCTTC	CASISGLGRYGYTF
few	NA	TRBJ1-5	TRBV2	TGTGCCAGCACCCTAGCGACGGGAGAGAATCAGCCCCAGCATTTT	CASTLATGENQPQHF
few	TRBD1	TRBJ2-7	TRBV5-1	TGCGCCAGCAGCGGAGGACAGGGTAATAGGTCCTACGAGCAGTACTTC	CASSGGQGNRSYEQYF
few	NA	TRBJ2-7	TRBV20-1	TGCAGTGCTAGAGATAGGACAAAGGACGAGCAGTACTTC	CSARDRTKDEQYF
NA	NA	TRBJ2-5	TRBV4-1	TGCGCCAGCAGCCAAGCAGGAGGGAGCTCGCGAGAGACCCAGTACTTC	CASSQAGGSSRETQYF
few	TRBD1	TRBJ1-2	TRBV6-2/TRBV6-3	TGTGCCAGCAGTCGCTCGGGACAGGGATTATATGGCTACACCTTC	CASSRSGQGLYGYTF
many	NA	TRBJ1-2	TRBV3-1	TGTGCCAGCAGCCAAATGAGGACCGGCGCTGGCTACACCTTC	CASSQMRTGAGYTF
many	NA	TRBJ1-1	TRBV4-3	TGTGCCAGCAGCCAAGATTTAGGGAACACTGAAGCTTTCTTT	CASSQDLGNTEAFF
many	TRBD1	TRBJ1-2	TRBV7-9	TGTGCCAGCAGCTGGACAGGTGGTGGCTACACCTTC	CASSWTGGGYTF
NA	NA	TRBJ1-5	TRBV12-3/TRBV12-4	TGTGCCAGCAGTTTTGCCCCGACAATGCAGCCCCAGCATTTT	CASSFAPTMQPQHF
many	TRBD1	TRBJ2-7	TRBV28	TGTGCCAGCAGTACCGACCTTACAGGGGTCTACGAGCAGTACTTC	CASSTDLTGVYEQYF
many	TRBD1	TRBJ1-2	TRBV7-9	TGTGCCAGCAGCTTAGCGGGACAGGGCCCTGGCTACACCTTC	CASSLAGQGPGYTF
NA	NA	TRBJ1-4	TRBV7-2	TGTGCCAGCAGCTTAGGATGGGGGGGTAATGAAAAACTGTTTTTT	CASSLGWGGNEKLFF
few	NA	TRBJ2-7	TRBV11-2	TGTGCCAGCAGCTGGGACGGACCCTACGAGCAGTACTTC	CASSWDGPYEQYF
NA	NA	TRBJ2-3	TRBV27	TGTGCCAGCAGTTTATCGTGGGGCCTTAGCACAGATACGCAGTATTTT	CASSLSWGLSTDTQYF
few	NA	TRBJ1-2	TRBV5-1	TGCGCCAGCAGCTCAGTGGGATATAACTATGGCTACACCTTC	CASSSVGYNYGYTF
many	TRBD1	TRBJ1-5	TRBV28	TGTGCCAGCAGTCCCGAGACAGGGACAGGCAATCAGCCCCAGCATTTT	CASSPETGTGNQPQHF
many	NA	TRBJ2-5	TRBV20-1	TGCAGTGCTCCGACTACCAAAGAGACCCAGTACTTC	CSAPTTKETQYF
many	NA	TRBJ1-4	TRBV24-1	TGTGCCACCAGTGACCATGTGAGGGGAAAACTGTTTTTT	CATSDHVRGKLFF
NA	NA	TRBJ2-5	TRBV7-2	TGTGCCAGCAGCTCTCAGGGGGGCTTCCAAGAGACCCAGTACTTC	CASSSQGGFQETQYF
many	NA	TRBJ1-2	TRBV28	TGTGCCAGCAGTCCCTCGGGGCCTGGCTACACCTTC	CASSPSGPGYTF
few	NA	TRBJ2-5	TRBV12-3/TRBV12-4	TGTGCCAGCACCGTTACCCTGGGGACCCAGTACTTC	CASTVTLGTQYF
many	TRBD1	TRBJ2-7	TRBV28	TGTGCCAGCAGTTCCCAGGGACAGCCCTCCTACGAGCAGTACTTC	CASSSQGQPSYEQYF
many	TRBD1	TRBJ2-5	TRBV12-3/TRBV12-4	TGTGCCAGCAGGGGGACAGGGCCGAAAGAGACCCAGTACTTC	CASRGTGPKETQYF
many	TRBD2	TRBJ2-1	TRBV7-7	TGTGCTAGCAGCTTACGGTTGGCGGGAGGGCCAAATGAGCAGTTCTTC	CASSLRLAGGPNEQFF
many	NA	TRBJ1-4	TRBV11-2	TGTGCCAGCAGCTTTGCAGGGTACGAAAAACTGTTTTTT	CASSFAGYEKLFF
NA	NA	TRBJ1-2	TRBV7-2	TGTGCCAGCAGCTTCAACCCAACTGCTGGCTACACCTTC	CASSFNPTAGYTF
many	NA	TRBJ1-1	TRBV30	TGTGCCTGGAGTGCTCCTTCGGCTGAAGCTTTCTTT	CAWSAPSAEAFF
many	NA	TRBJ2-4	TRBV28	TGTGCCAGCAGTTTTTTGGGGGAAGCCAAAAACATTCAGTACTTC	CASSFLGEAKNIQYF
few	NA	TRBJ2-2	TRBV15	TGTGCCACCAGCCGACGGATTCCCGGGGAGCTGTTTTTT	CATSRRIPGELFF
few	NA	TRBJ1-3	TRBV20-1	TGCAGTGCCCCATCCAATCGGGAGGCGGGAAACACCATATATTTT	CSAPSNREAGNTIYF